This entry concerns a single T cell receptor beta chain. Antigen specificity is unknown. The data were taken from a study of beta chain features in type 1 diabetes. Study conclusions and caveats: Among patients with Type 1 diabetes, TCRB CDR3s were moderately but significantly shorter in every one of the four CD4+ subsets. Type 1 diabetes patients showed fewer insertions and more deletions at VDJ junctions.

The CDR3 is 15 amino acids. Germline CDR1 reads MNHEY; CDR2 reads SMNVEV (reference sequence). Trimming cost V 5 bases and J 0 bases, with 13 bases left between them. The entirety of the isolated RNA underwent reverse transcription, so expressed TCRB transcripts were sequenced. Profiled with immunoSEQ multiplex PCR; TCRdb holds only in-frame clones, not every one. The sample lists 900,000 or so clones, 15% to 20% occurring once. V gene TRBV27 combines with J gene TRBJ2-5, with D unresolved. Sequenced: naive CD4+ T cells from blood. This TCR derives from a woman younger than 30 in good health. CDR3 nucleotides: TGTGCCAGCAGTAGACTGAACCGGTACCAAGAGACCCAGTACTTC. Translating it yields CASSRLNRYQETQYF.